This T cell receptor beta chain is drawn from a study of post-analysis software for immune sequencing data. The overall study: Included courses were relapsing-remitting and secondary progressive multiple sclerosis; progressive-relapsing multiple sclerosis was also included.

This clonotype was seen only a few times. The antigen is unknown. The V gene lost 1 base and the J gene lost 4 bases, with 11 bases spanning the gap. This CDR3 contains 15 residues. CDR1 and CDR2 from the germline V gene are SGHVS and FNYEAQ. Built from TCR beta cDNA, the libraries had unique molecular identifiers in them. cDNA molecules numbering around 500,000 came from approximately 0.91 to 9.4 million T cells. TCRdb re-analysed the PCR reads in MiXCR, keeping a single row per CDR3 protein. The sample contains roughly 430,000 distinct CDR3 sequences, approximately 37% of which appear only once. Study findings and constraints: Samples prepared in the same batch strongly co-clustered by F measure. Diversity measured as normalized Chao1 was significantly lower in multiple sclerosis patients than in controls. There were several TRBV segments more frequent in patients than controls, and TRBV5-6, TRBV5-1 and TRBV20-1 were among them.

The sample consisted of blood. This receptor was identified in a girl aged 2 to 10 with multiple sclerosis. The chain combines TRBV7-6 with TRBJ2-1; D possibly matches TRBD1 or TRBD2 (5 bases each). The CDR3 region has the DNA TGTGCCAGCAGCTTAGTCGGGGCAACGTACAATGAGCAGTTCTTC. Its protein product is CASSLVGATYNEQFF.